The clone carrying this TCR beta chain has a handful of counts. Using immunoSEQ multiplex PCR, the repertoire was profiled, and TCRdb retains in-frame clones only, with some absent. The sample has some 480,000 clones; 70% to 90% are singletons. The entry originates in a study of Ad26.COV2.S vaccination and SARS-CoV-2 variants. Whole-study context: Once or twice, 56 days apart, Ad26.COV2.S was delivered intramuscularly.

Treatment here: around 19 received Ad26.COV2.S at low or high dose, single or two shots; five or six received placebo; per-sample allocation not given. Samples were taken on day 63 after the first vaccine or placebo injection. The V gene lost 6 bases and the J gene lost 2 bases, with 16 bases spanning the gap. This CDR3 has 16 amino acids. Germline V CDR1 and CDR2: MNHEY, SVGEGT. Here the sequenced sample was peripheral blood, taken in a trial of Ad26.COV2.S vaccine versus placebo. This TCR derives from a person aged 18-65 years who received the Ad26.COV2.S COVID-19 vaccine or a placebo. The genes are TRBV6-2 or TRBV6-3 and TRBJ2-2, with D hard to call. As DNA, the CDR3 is TGTGCCAGCAGCCCTCAGGCCTTTGTAAACACCGGGGAGCTGTTTTTT. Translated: CASSPQAFVNTGELFF.